These T cell receptor beta chains were read from a single sample in a study of blood T cells in healthy people across ages. TCRdb reprocessed the 5' RACE reads via MiXCR and lists one record per CDR3 protein. The data show 1.5 million to 1.9 million distinct CDR3 sequences, 40% to 45% seen once. Material: blood. These TCRs come from a woman aged 18 to 35 in good health. Each CDR3 is given with its conserved first and last residue. Fields, in order: D gene, clone size, J gene, V gene, CDR3 protein, CDR3 DNA. D genes are given only for firm matches. For some rows the clone size is stated as once, few or many, or as a class when expanded; others skip it.

D: .; size: .; J: TRBJ2-3; V: TRBV9; CDR3: CASSVVLAASTDTQYF; DNA: TGTGCCAGCAGCGTAGTTCTAGCTGCTAGCACAGATACGCAGTATTTT
D: .; size: .; J: TRBJ1-1; V: TRBV29-1; CDR3: CSGSFMLVNTEAFF; DNA: TGCAGCGGTTCCTTTATGCTGGTGAACACTGAAGCTTTCTTT
D: TRBD1; size: few; J: TRBJ2-2; V: TRBV24-1; CDR3: CATSDYGTGLNAGELFF; DNA: TGTGCCACCAGTGATTACGGGACAGGGCTTAACGCCGGGGAGCTGTTTTTT
D: .; size: few; J: TRBJ2-7; V: TRBV27; CDR3: CASSLFPRGRSYEQYF; DNA: TGTGCCAGCAGTTTATTCCCTAGGGGGAGATCCTACGAGCAGTACTTC
D: TRBD2; size: .; J: TRBJ2-7; V: TRBV9; CDR3: CASSSTSGGQRYEQYF; DNA: TGTGCCAGCAGCTCTACTAGCGGGGGACAAAGGTACGAGCAGTACTTC
D: .; size: .; J: TRBJ2-7; V: TRBV4-1; CDR3: CASSQDLGRSKQYF; DNA: TGCGCCAGCAGCCAAGATTTGGGAAGGAGTAAGCAGTACTTC
D: .; size: .; J: TRBJ2-7; V: TRBV5-1; CDR3: CASSFARASYNEQYF; DNA: TGCGCCAGCAGCTTCGCCAGGGCCTCCTACAATGAGCAGTACTTC
D: .; size: .; J: TRBJ1-5; V: TRBV20-1; CDR3: CSAPGPRGQPQHF; DNA: TGCAGTGCCCCGGGACCCCGGGGTCAGCCCCAGCATTTT
D: .; size: .; J: TRBJ2-1; V: TRBV6-2/TRBV6-3; CDR3: CASNYDNEQFF; DNA: TGTGCCAGCAACTACGACAATGAGCAGTTCTTC
D: TRBD2; size: few; J: TRBJ2-1; V: TRBV28; CDR3: CASSSPSGMVNEQFF; DNA: TGTGCCAGCAGTTCCCCTAGCGGGATGGTGAATGAGCAGTTCTTC
D: .; size: .; J: TRBJ2-7; V: TRBV7-9; CDR3: CASSLLVPSMAGIPNEQYF; DNA: TGTGCCAGCAGCTTATTGGTCCCCAGCATGGCAGGGATTCCGAACGAGCAGTACTTC
D: .; size: .; J: TRBJ1-4; V: TRBV7-9; CDR3: CASSLSGRQGEKLFF; DNA: TGTGCCAGCAGCTTGTCCGGGAGGCAGGGTGAAAAACTGTTTTTT
D: .; size: .; J: TRBJ2-2; V: TRBV5-1; CDR3: CASSLGISANTGELFF; DNA: TGCGCCAGCAGCTTGGGGATATCTGCGAACACCGGGGAGCTGTTTTTT
D: TRBD2; size: few; J: TRBJ2-3; V: TRBV2; CDR3: CASALAGLNTQYF; DNA: TGTGCCAGCGCCTTAGCGGGGCTAAATACGCAGTATTTT
D: .; size: .; J: TRBJ2-3; V: TRBV2; CDR3: CAGRTESTDTQYF; DNA: TGTGCCGGGAGGACAGAAAGCACAGATACGCAGTATTTT
D: TRBD1; size: .; J: TRBJ1-3; V: TRBV7-2; CDR3: CASSLEQGNTIYF; DNA: TGTGCCAGCAGCTTAGAACAGGGGAACACCATATATTTT
D: .; size: .; J: TRBJ2-1; V: TRBV29-1; CDR3: CSASTVAEYNEQFF; DNA: TGCAGCGCCAGCACGGTAGCGGAGTACAATGAGCAGTTCTTC
D: TRBD2; size: .; J: TRBJ2-5; V: TRBV4-3; CDR3: CASSQDHSGAYQETQYF; DNA: TGCGCCAGCAGCCAAGATCACAGCGGGGCGTACCAAGAGACCCAGTACTTC
D: .; size: few; J: TRBJ1-4; V: TRBV25-1; CDR3: CASKVGGGEKLFF; DNA: TGTGCCAGCAAAGTGGGTGGGGGAGAAAAACTGTTTTTT
D: .; size: .; J: TRBJ2-5; V: TRBV29-1; CDR3: CSVEWYWEETQYF; DNA: TGCAGCGTTGAGTGGTATTGGGAGGAGACCCAGTACTTC
D: TRBD2; size: few; J: TRBJ2-3; V: TRBV20-1; CDR3: CSAGRSGTDTQYF; DNA: TGCAGTGCCGGGAGGTCCGGCACAGATACGCAGTATTTT
D: TRBD1; size: few; J: TRBJ1-2; V: TRBV24-1; CDR3: CATSDETGGAYGYTF; DNA: TGTGCCACCAGTGATGAGACAGGGGGCGCTTATGGCTACACCTTC
D: TRBD2; size: many; J: TRBJ2-1; V: TRBV20-1; CDR3: CSASLRLAKEQFF; DNA: TGCAGTGCTAGCCTCAGACTAGCCAAGGAGCAGTTCTTC
D: TRBD2; size: .; J: TRBJ2-1; V: TRBV4-2; CDR3: CASSQDRGTSGNNEQFF; DNA: TGTGCCAGCAGCCAAGATCGGGGGACTAGCGGAAACAATGAGCAGTTCTTC
D: .; size: .; J: TRBJ2-1; V: TRBV6-6; CDR3: CASSPIRNEQFF; DNA: TGTGCCAGCAGTCCCATAAGGAATGAGCAGTTCTTC
D: .; size: .; J: TRBJ2-7; V: TRBV27; CDR3: CASSLQPTGRGLSYEQYF; DNA: TGTGCCAGCAGTCTCCAACCCACCGGAAGGGGACTTTCATACGAGCAGTACTTC
D: .; size: .; J: TRBJ1-2; V: TRBV21-1; CDR3: CANSLMSYGYTF; DNA: TGTGCCAACTCCCTCATGTCATATGGCTACACCTTC
D: .; size: .; J: TRBJ2-1; V: TRBV29-1; CDR3: CSVVVGGQETQFF; DNA: TGCAGCGTTGTTGTGGGGGGGCAAGAGACCCAGTTCTTC
D: .; size: .; J: TRBJ1-1; V: TRBV6-6; CDR3: CASSPSMGNTEAFF; DNA: TGTGCCAGCAGCCCCTCAATGGGGAACACTGAAGCTTTCTTT
D: .; size: .; J: TRBJ2-6; V: TRBV27; CDR3: CASSFGVSGANVLTF; DNA: TGTGCCAGCAGTTTTGGTGTCTCTGGGGCCAACGTCCTGACTTTC
D: .; size: few; J: TRBJ2-5; V: TRBV3-1; CDR3: CASSQRSRLLQETQYF; DNA: TGTGCCAGCAGCCAACGGTCGCGTCTCCTCCAAGAGACCCAGTACTTC
D: TRBD1; size: .; J: TRBJ1-2; V: TRBV9; CDR3: CASSASPTGLGGYTF; DNA: TGTGCCAGCAGCGCCTCCCCGACAGGGCTGGGTGGCTACACCTTC
D: .; size: .; J: TRBJ2-1; V: TRBV20-1; CDR3: CSARDSGFYNEQFF; DNA: TGCAGTGCTAGAGATTCCGGGTTCTACAATGAGCAGTTCTTC
D: .; size: few; J: TRBJ1-1; V: TRBV6-5; CDR3: CASSGGLLNTEAFF; DNA: TGTGCCAGCAGTGGGGGACTGTTGAACACTGAAGCTTTCTTT
D: .; size: .; J: TRBJ2-3; V: TRBV15; CDR3: CATSRDVGTDTQYF; DNA: TGTGCCACCAGCAGAGACGTAGGTACAGATACGCAGTATTTT
D: .; size: .; J: TRBJ2-3; V: TRBV7-8; CDR3: CASSLVLLDTQYF; DNA: TGTGCCAGCAGCTTAGTATTGCTAGATACGCAGTATTTT
D: .; size: .; J: TRBJ1-1; V: TRBV4-1; CDR3: CASSSHHREPFF; DNA: TGCGCCAGCAGCTCCCACCACAGGGAACCTTTCTTT
D: TRBD2; size: few; J: TRBJ2-3; V: TRBV10-3; CDR3: CAIKAGGITDTQYF; DNA: TGTGCCATCAAGGCGGGGGGCATCACAGATACGCAGTATTTT
D: .; size: .; J: TRBJ2-1; V: TRBV6-2/TRBV6-3; CDR3: CASSYMGPGSYNEQFF; DNA: TGTGCCAGCAGTTACATGGGACCAGGGTCCTACAATGAGCAGTTCTTC
D: .; size: few; J: TRBJ1-2; V: TRBV29-1; CDR3: CSVERGSNYGYTF; DNA: TGCAGCGTTGAAAGAGGCAGTAACTATGGCTACACCTTC
D: .; size: .; J: TRBJ2-3; V: TRBV2; CDR3: CASPGRSSTDTQYF; DNA: TGTGCCAGCCCAGGGAGATCTAGCACAGATACGCAGTATTTT
D: TRBD1; size: few; J: TRBJ2-1; V: TRBV10-1; CDR3: CASSDRGQGAYNEQFF; DNA: TGCGCCAGCAGTGATAGGGGGCAGGGGGCCTACAATGAGCAGTTCTTC
D: .; size: once; J: TRBJ2-2; V: TRBV3-1; CDR3: CASSLRVAGRGVGELFF; DNA: TGTGCCAGCAGCCTCAGAGTGGCGGGTCGGGGCGTTGGGGAGCTGTTTTTT
D: TRBD1; size: once; J: TRBJ1-1; V: TRBV28; CDR3: CASSLWNTGAEAFF; DNA: TGTGCCAGCAGTTTATGGAATACAGGGGCTGAAGCTTTCTTT
D: .; size: few; J: TRBJ2-3; V: TRBV2; CDR3: CASIRGLSTDTQYF; DNA: TGTGCCAGCATAAGGGGACTCTCCACAGATACGCAGTATTTT
D: .; size: .; J: TRBJ2-3; V: TRBV15; CDR3: CATSRDPSSQGTDTQYF; DNA: TGTGCCACCAGCAGAGACCCCTCAAGCCAGGGCACAGATACGCAGTATTTT
D: .; size: .; J: TRBJ1-1; V: TRBV6-6; CDR3: CASMAGSVTEAFF; DNA: TGTGCCAGCATGGCAGGATCGGTAACTGAAGCTTTCTTT
D: TRBD2; size: few; J: TRBJ2-3; V: TRBV12-3/TRBV12-4; CDR3: CASSWTSGSFTDTQYF; DNA: TGTGCCAGCAGCTGGACTAGCGGTTCGTTCACAGATACGCAGTATTTT
D: .; size: few; J: TRBJ1-2; V: TRBV12-3/TRBV12-4; CDR3: CASSLAETYGYTF; DNA: TGTGCCAGCAGTTTGGCAGAAACCTATGGCTACACCTTC
D: .; size: few; J: TRBJ1-2; V: TRBV14; CDR3: CASSQRHVYGYTF; DNA: TGTGCCAGCAGCCAAAGGCACGTCTATGGCTACACCTTC
D: .; size: .; J: TRBJ1-2; V: TRBV7-9; CDR3: CASSLAWADQSGYTF; DNA: TGTGCCAGCAGCTTAGCTTGGGCAGACCAGTCGGGCTACACCTTC
D: .; size: .; J: TRBJ2-3; V: TRBV20-1; CDR3: CSARERGSTDTQYF; DNA: TGCAGTGCTAGAGAGCGTGGGTCTACAGATACGCAGTATTTT
D: TRBD1; size: .; J: TRBJ1-1; V: TRBV29-1; CDR3: CSAAGTGSEAFF; DNA: TGCAGCGCTGCCGGGACAGGGAGTGAAGCTTTCTTT
D: .; size: .; J: TRBJ2-7; V: TRBV7-9; CDR3: CASSAWGSSYEQYF; DNA: TGTGCCAGCAGCGCCTGGGGGAGCTCCTACGAGCAGTACTTC
D: .; size: .; J: TRBJ2-1; V: TRBV14; CDR3: CASSIPLRGSYNEQFF; DNA: TGTGCCAGCAGCATACCCCTCAGGGGCTCCTACAATGAGCAGTTCTTC
D: .; size: .; J: TRBJ2-3; V: TRBV20-1; CDR3: CSARGPPGDTQYF; DNA: TGCAGTGCTAGAGGACCGCCTGGGGATACGCAGTATTTT
D: TRBD1; size: .; J: TRBJ1-2; V: TRBV5-6; CDR3: CASSRGTEYGYTF; DNA: TGTGCCAGCAGCCGTGGGACAGAATATGGCTACACCTTC